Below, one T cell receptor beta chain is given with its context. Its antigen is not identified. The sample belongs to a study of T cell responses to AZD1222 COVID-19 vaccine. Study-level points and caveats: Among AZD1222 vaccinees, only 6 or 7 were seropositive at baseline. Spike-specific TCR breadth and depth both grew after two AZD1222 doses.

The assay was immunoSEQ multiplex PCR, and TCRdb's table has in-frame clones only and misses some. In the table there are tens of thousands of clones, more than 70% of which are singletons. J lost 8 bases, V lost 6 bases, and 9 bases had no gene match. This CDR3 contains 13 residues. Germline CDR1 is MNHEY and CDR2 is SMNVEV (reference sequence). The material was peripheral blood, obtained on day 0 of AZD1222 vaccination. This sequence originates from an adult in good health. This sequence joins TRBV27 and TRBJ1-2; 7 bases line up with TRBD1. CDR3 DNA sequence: TGTGCCAGCAGCCCAGGGGGGGTGGGAGGCTACACCTTC. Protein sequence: CASSPGGVGGYTF.